These T cell receptor beta chains were read from a single sample in a study of T cells in tumors after PD-1 blockade. Method: immunoSEQ multiplex PCR; TCRdb's copy keeps in-frame clones and lacks some. The sample has around 34,000 clones; roughly 76% are singletons. Here the sequenced sample was PBMCs, taken after anti-PD-1 treatment. These TCRs come from a human donor with basal cell carcinoma. Each CDR3 is given with its conserved first and last residue. D genes are given only for firm matches. Clone size, where shown, is once, few, many, or a class for clones that have expanded.

v_call	d_call	clone_size	j_call	cdr3_nt	cdr3_aa
TRBV6-5	NA	NA	TRBJ2-3	TGTGCCAGCAGTTCTCGATACAGGGCCAGAGATACGCAGTATTTT	CASSSRYRARDTQYF
TRBV24-1	NA	NA	TRBJ1-2	TGTGCCACCAGTGATTCCGGGTCCTTCGAGAGAGGCTACACCTTC	CATSDSGSFERGYTF
TRBV19	TRBD2	NA	TRBJ2-3	TGTGCCAGTAGTCCTGATAAGACTAGCGGGGCAGATACGCAGTATTTT	CASSPDKTSGADTQYF
TRBV30	TRBD2	NA	TRBJ2-1	TGTGCCTGGAGGGCTACTAGCGGGGGGGCCAATGAGCAGTTCTTC	CAWRATSGGANEQFF
TRBV4-3	NA	NA	TRBJ2-1	TGCGCCAGCAGCCAAGATGTGGAACAGTTCGGTTCCCATGAGCAGTTCTTC	CASSQDVEQFGSHEQFF
TRBV7-2	TRBD2	once	TRBJ2-3	TGTGCCAGCAGCTTAGCCCCTAGCGGATCCACAGATACGCAGTATTTT	CASSLAPSGSTDTQYF
TRBV2	NA	NA	TRBJ1-5	TGTGCCAGCAGTGACAAGGAAGGGACCGGTCAGCCCCAGCATTTT	CASSDKEGTGQPQHF
TRBV5-4	NA	NA	TRBJ2-4	TGTGCCAGCAGTCTCTTTGACAAAAACATTCAGTACTTC	CASSLFDKNIQYF
TRBV19	NA	NA	TRBJ1-5	TGTGCCAGTAGCCATAACAGGGACCAGCCCCAGCATTTT	CASSHNRDQPQHF
TRBV27	NA	few	TRBJ2-5	TGTGCCAGCAGTTTAAAACGAGGGAGGGGGAGGGCCGGAGAGACCCAGTACTTC	CASSLKRGRGRAGETQYF
TRBV5-4	NA	NA	TRBJ2-3	TGTGCCAGCAGCTTGTCCCAAGGACCAGATACGCAGTATTTT	CASSLSQGPDTQYF
TRBV7-2	NA	NA	TRBJ1-1	TGTGCCAGCAGCTTAAACGAGAGAACTGAAGCTTTCTTT	CASSLNERTEAFF
TRBV19	NA	NA	TRBJ2-3	TGTGCCAGTAGTACAACCGGGACAGATACGCAGTATTTT	CASSTTGTDTQYF
TRBV3-1/TRBV3-2	NA	few	TRBJ2-5	TGTGCCAGCAGCCAGGTTCTAGTGGAGACCCAGTACTTC	CASSQVLVETQYF
TRBV7-2	NA	NA	TRBJ2-3	TGTGCCAGCAGCTTAGCAGACACAGATACGCAGTATTTT	CASSLADTDTQYF
TRBV5-5	NA	NA	TRBJ2-2	TGTGCCAGCAGCTTCCTCCCCCTGGACACGTCGAACACCGGGGAGCTGTTTTTT	CASSFLPLDTSNTGELFF
TRBV4-3	NA	NA	TRBJ1-3	TGCGCCAGCACCGGGGGATCTGGAAACACCATATATTTT	CASTGGSGNTIYF
TRBV4-1	NA	few	TRBJ2-7	TGCGCCAGCAGCCGTCTACTGGTCGACGAGCAGTACTTC	CASSRLLVDEQYF
TRBV30	NA	few	TRBJ1-3	TGTGCCTGGACAGGGGACACCATATATTTT	CAWTGDTIYF
TRBV11-1	TRBD1	NA	TRBJ2-7	TGTGCCAGCAGCCCTAGAACAGGGGGCTTGGACGAGCAGTACTTC	CASSPRTGGLDEQYF
TRBV18	TRBD2	NA	TRBJ2-1	TGTGCCAGCTCACCAGGACTAGCGGGAGGTGATAATGAGCAGTTCTTC	CASSPGLAGGDNEQFF
TRBV5-1	NA	NA	TRBJ2-3	TGCGCCAGCAGCTTGAACGCGGGCCACACAGATACGCAGTATTTT	CASSLNAGHTDTQYF
TRBV10-3	NA	NA	TRBJ1-5	TGTGCCATCAGTGAGTCAATCCCCGACAGTCAGCCCCAGCATTTT	CAISESIPDSQPQHF
TRBV19	NA	NA	TRBJ1-5	TGTGCCAGTACCGCCCGGGGGGCCCTTAGCAATCAGCCCCAGCATTTT	CASTARGALSNQPQHF
TRBV12-3/TRBV12-4	TRBD2	few	TRBJ2-1	TGTGCCAGCAGTGCAACTAGCGTGGGTGAGCAGTTCTTC	CASSATSVGEQFF
TRBV19	TRBD2	NA	TRBJ2-7	TGTGCCAGTAGTAAATCGGGGACTAACTACGAGCAGTACTTC	CASSKSGTNYEQYF
TRBV7-2	NA	NA	TRBJ2-2	TGTGCCAGCAGCTTAAATGTTGGCGGCACCGGGGAGCTGTTTTTT	CASSLNVGGTGELFF
TRBV30	TRBD2	NA	TRBJ2-3	TGTGCCTGGAGGGAAGCGGGAGGCACAGATACGCAGTATTTT	CAWREAGGTDTQYF
TRBV7-9	TRBD2	NA	TRBJ2-1	TGTGCCAGCAGCTCGGGCCCAATACTAGCGGGGGACAATGAGCAGTTCTTC	CASSSGPILAGDNEQFF
TRBV19	NA	NA	TRBJ2-1	TGTGCCAGTAGTATTGCTAGGGGAAATGAGCAGTTCTTC	CASSIARGNEQFF
TRBV6-5	NA	NA	TRBJ1-5	TGTGCCAGCAGTTACTCCCGGAATCAGCCCCAGCATTTT	CASSYSRNQPQHF
TRBV27	TRBD1	NA	TRBJ2-1	TGTGCCAGCGGAACCGGGACAGGTATCTACAATGAGCAGTTCTTC	CASGTGTGIYNEQFF
TRBV7-6	TRBD2	medium-sized	TRBJ2-1	TGTGCCAGCAGCTTAGCCACTAGCGGGAGCGACAATGAGCAGTTCTTC	CASSLATSGSDNEQFF
TRBV3-1/TRBV3-2	NA	NA	TRBJ1-6	TGTGCCAGCAGCCAAAATGGGAGGGGATCACCCCTCCACTTT	CASSQNGRGSPLHF
TRBV7-2	NA	NA	TRBJ1-2	TGTGCCAGCAGCTTAGCCGGAGGCCAGATCAACTATGGCTACACCTTC	CASSLAGGQINYGYTF
TRBV29-1	NA	many	TRBJ1-2	TGCAGCGTTGAAGGACAGCGCTATGGCTACACCTTC	CSVEGQRYGYTF
TRBV11-3	NA	NA	TRBJ2-1	TGTGCCAGCAGCCTGGGGGGAGTCATATCGTGGGATGAGCAGTTCTTC	CASSLGGVISWDEQFF
TRBV29-1	TRBD2	NA	TRBJ2-1	TGCAGCGTTGAAGACCCGACTGGACTAGCGGGAGCGGGTGAGCAGTTCTTC	CSVEDPTGLAGAGEQFF
TRBV3-1/TRBV3-2	TRBD2	NA	TRBJ2-3	TGTGCCAGCAGCAAGCCAAGGGCGCGGGGGGAATTAGATACGCAGTATTTT	CASSKPRARGELDTQYF
TRBV29-1	TRBD1	few	TRBJ1-2	TGCAGCGTTCCCGGACAGGGGGTCTATGGCTACACCTTC	CSVPGQGVYGYTF
TRBV7-9	NA	NA	TRBJ2-1	TGTGCCAGCAGCTTTACAGGGGCGGGGTACAATGAGCAGTTCTTC	CASSFTGAGYNEQFF
TRBV3-1/TRBV3-2	NA	NA	TRBJ2-7	TGTGCCAGCAGCCAAGAAGGGGGGACTAAACCCTACGAGCAGTACTTC	CASSQEGGTKPYEQYF
TRBV5-1	NA	NA	TRBJ1-2	TGCGCCAGCAGCTTGACAGCTAACTATGGCTACACCTTC	CASSLTANYGYTF
TRBV4-3	NA	NA	TRBJ1-1	TGCGCCAGCAGCCAAGATGGAGGCAGGGACACTGAAGCTTTCTTT	CASSQDGGRDTEAFF
TRBV3-1/TRBV3-2	TRBD1	many	TRBJ2-7	TGTGCCAGCAGCCAAGTATATAAACCGGGGACAGGATCCTACGAGCAGTACTTC	CASSQVYKPGTGSYEQYF
TRBV19	NA	NA	TRBJ2-5	TGTGCCAGTAGTATAGCGACGAACCAAGAGACCCAGTACTTC	CASSIATNQETQYF
TRBV7-9	NA	NA	TRBJ2-1	TGTGCCAGCAGCGTTATCTTGGGCGGGAATCTTATGCTCTTC	CASSVILGGNLMLF